These T cell receptor beta chains were read from a single sample in a study of cytomegalovirus exposure and HLA in healthy donors. Produced via immunoSEQ multiplex PCR; TCRdb's table is partial and in-frame only. The sample includes about 53,000 clones. Sequences were obtained from PBMCs. The receptor set was obtained from a man younger than 35 in good health and CMV-seropositive. CDR3s include the opening cysteine and the closing phenylalanine or tryptophan. A D gene is named only where the DNA matches it firmly.

j_call d_call v_call cdr3_nt cdr3_aa
TRBJ2-1 TRBD2 TRBV5-8 TGTGCCAGCAGCTTGGGGACTAGTTCCTACAATGAGCAGTTCTTC CASSLGTSSYNEQFF
TRBJ1-6 . TRBV27 TGTGCCAGCAGTTTAGGCAGGAATAATTCACCCCTCCACTTT CASSLGRNNSPLHF
TRBJ2-1 TRBD1 TRBV11-3 TGTGCCAGCAGCCCCCTAGACAGGGCCTACAATGAGCAGTTCTTC CASSPLDRAYNEQFF
TRBJ2-7 . TRBV6-1 TGTGCCAGCAGTGAATTTACGGTGCCGGGGGAGCAGTACTTC CASSEFTVPGEQYF
TRBJ2-5 . TRBV5-6 TGTGCCAGCAGCTTGGGTACCCCTCGGGAGACCCAGTACTTC CASSLGTPRETQYF
TRBJ2-1 . TRBV7-2 TGTGCCAGCAGCTTACCTAAAAGGAGGAATGAGCAGTTCTTC CASSLPKRRNEQFF
TRBJ2-5 . TRBV5-6 TGTGCCAGCAGCTTGGCCCCGGAGACCCAGTACTTC CASSLAPETQYF
TRBJ2-7 . TRBV9 TGTGCCAGCAGCGTAGGGACAGCGGCGGAGTCCTACGAGCAGTACTTC CASSVGTAAESYEQYF
TRBJ2-7 TRBD2 TRBV7-3 TGTGCCAGCCAGGGCGGGAGGGTGCAGTACTTC CASQGGRVQYF
TRBJ1-2 . TRBV5-1 TGCGCCAGCAGCTCACAGGGAACCCTGAGCTCTAACTATGGCTACACCTTC CASSSQGTLSSNYGYTF
TRBJ2-1 . TRBV7-9 TGTGCCAGCAGCTTATCTCCTAGTGGGAATGAGCAGTTCTTC CASSLSPSGNEQFF
TRBJ1-2 . TRBV5-4 TGTGCCAGCAGCTTGTATACACCGGGAGTCGGTGGCTACACCTTC CASSLYTPGVGGYTF
TRBJ2-7 TRBD1 TRBV9 TGTGCCAGCAGCCCCGGGACAGGTAATTCCTACGAGCAGTACTTC CASSPGTGNSYEQYF
TRBJ2-7 TRBD2 TRBV5-1 TGCGCCAGCAGCCCTCTTAGCGGGAGGGCCGACTACGAGCAGTACTTC CASSPLSGRADYEQYF
TRBJ1-1 TRBD1 TRBV4-2 TGTGCCAGCAGCCACGGGGGACCAGGGGGGAAGAACACTGAAGCTTTCTTT CASSHGGPGGKNTEAFF
TRBJ1-1 . TRBV28 TGTGCCAGCAGCGCTGTGCGAGCAGAAGCTTTCTTT CASSAVRAEAFF
TRBJ2-5 . TRBV10-3 TGTGCCAGCGCTCCCACGGGATGGGAGCGAGAGACCCAGTACTTC CASAPTGWERETQYF
TRBJ2-5 . TRBV7-2 TGTGCCAGCAGCTACCCAACGGCAGGGCCAGAGACCCAGTACTTC CASSYPTAGPETQYF
TRBJ2-7 TRBD1 TRBV5-1 TGCGCCAGCAGCTGGACGACAGGGGATGGGTACGAGCAGTACTTC CASSWTTGDGYEQYF
TRBJ2-1 . TRBV4-1 TGCGCCAGCAGCCAAGGAGACTACTCCTACAATGAGCAGTTCTTC CASSQGDYSYNEQFF
TRBJ2-3 . TRBV27 TGTGCCAGCAGATTCTTAGGCGGTATTCGACGAAGCACAGATACGCAGTATTTT CASRFLGGIRRSTDTQYF
TRBJ1-2 TRBD1 TRBV15 TGTGCCACCAGCAGGGGGACAGGAACCCCCTCTTATGGCTACACCTTC CATSRGTGTPSYGYTF
TRBJ1-1 . TRBV15 TGTGCCACCAGCAGAGTCCAGGGAGGTTTCTTT CATSRVQGGFF
TRBJ2-6 . TRBV4-1 TGCGCCAGCAGCCAAGATCCGGGTGGGGCCAACGTCCTGACTTTC CASSQDPGGANVLTF
TRBJ1-1 . TRBV11-2 TGTGCCAGCAGCTTCGTGAACACTGAAGCTTTCTTT CASSFVNTEAFF
TRBJ2-7 . TRBV7-6 TGTGCCAGCAGCCCCGTCGTGGGCAGCTCCTACGAGCAGTACTTC CASSPVVGSSYEQYF
TRBJ2-3 . TRBV7-3 TGTGCCAGCAGCTTCACAGGGCCCACAGATACGCAGTATTTT CASSFTGPTDTQYF
TRBJ1-5 . TRBV19 TGTGCCAGTGGAACAGGAGACCGCAATCAGCCCCAGCATTTT CASGTGDRNQPQHF
TRBJ2-2 TRBD2 TRBV9 TGTGCCAGCAGCCCCCGGCTCTCGGGAGGATCCGGGGAGCTGTTTTTT CASSPRLSGGSGELFF
TRBJ2-2 TRBD2 TRBV19 TGTGCCAGTAGTATAGGGGGGGGTATCACCGGGGAGCTGTTTTTT CASSIGGGITGELFF
TRBJ1-6 . TRBV7-5 TGTGCCAGAAGCCTCCTCCGACAGGGCGATAATTCACCCCTCCACTTT CARSLLRQGDNSPLHF
TRBJ2-1 TRBD2 TRBV11-2 TGTGCCAGCAGGCCTTTCGCGGGAGCGGGTAATGAGCAGTTCTTC CASRPFAGAGNEQFF
TRBJ2-7 . TRBV11-2 TGTGCCAGCAGCTCCACCCCAACTCGTCCGATCTACGAGCAGTACTTC CASSSTPTRPIYEQYF
TRBJ2-4 . TRBV23-1 TGCGCCAGCAGTCAATCTGTGGGGCAGAAAAACATTCAGTACTTC CASSQSVGQKNIQYF
TRBJ2-3 TRBD2 TRBV13 TGTGCCAGCAGTAGAGACCAGCGGGAGGGGTCGGATACGCAGTATTTT CASSRDQREGSDTQYF
TRBJ2-1 . TRBV28 TGTGCCAGCAGTCGACCTCCCGGGACTCTTACCTACAATGAGCAGTTCTTC CASSRPPGTLTYNEQFF
TRBJ2-5 . TRBV29-1 TGCAGCGTTGCGGGGACAAACAAAGAGACCCAGTACTTC CSVAGTNKETQYF
TRBJ2-2 TRBD2 TRBV18 TGTGCCAGCTCAACTAGCGGGAGTACCGGGGAGCTGTTTTTT CASSTSGSTGELFF
TRBJ2-3 . TRBV30 TGTGCCTGGAGTGTACCCCGGACTATCGCAGATACGCAGTATTTT CAWSVPRTIADTQYF
TRBJ2-7 . TRBV19 TGTGCCAGTAGTATAACAGCCTCCTACGAGCAGTACTTC CASSITASYEQYF